This record covers a single TCR beta chain. The data were obtained in a study of tumor-infiltrating lymphocytes in primary liver carcinoma. The CDR3 has 16 residues. V shed 4 bases and J 13 bases; nucleotides not matched to a gene: 19. Germline values: CDR1 MNHEY, CDR2 SVGEGT. RNA isolated from unsorted whole blood supplied the blood RNA, with germline DNA also extracted. Constant-region priming of around 530 ng total RNA yielded TCR beta cDNA. Sequencing libraries for TCR beta derived from three nested multiplex PCR rounds that used slightly modified ARM-PCR. TRBV1-TRBV30 forward primers paired with a C-beta reverse primer were used in the first two PCR rounds, which ran around 10 cycles each. TCRdb called the multiplex PCR reads again in MiXCR, with one record for every CDR3 protein. This sample has approximately 330,000 distinct CDR3 sequences, with approximately 64% found just once.

The receptor was isolated from a man aged 35-49 years with primary liver carcinoma and hepatitis B virus infection. The rearrangement uses TRBV6-2 or TRBV6-3 and TRBJ2-7; 10 bases map to TRBD2. The sample taken for sequencing was peripheral blood. For the CDR3, the DNA is TGTGCCAGCAGTTTCGGACTAGCGGAAACTATGTACGAGCGATACTTC. This gives the protein CASSFGLAETMYERYF.